These 6 T cell receptor beta chains were sequenced from one sample in a study of immune characterization of retroperitoneal liposarcoma. MiXCR, run by TCRdb on the PCR reads, gives a single entry per CDR3 protein. The sample lists 2,000 or so distinct CDR3 sequences; approximately 40% were seen once. Sequencing was done on a sample of tumor tissue. The receptors were sampled from a male donor with retroperitoneal liposarcoma.

The rearrangement uses TRBV27 and TRBJ2-1; TRBD1 or TRBD2 may be the D gene (5 bases each). Germline assignment: CDR1 MNHEY and CDR2 SMNVEV (reference sequence). Between the trimmed V and J ends, which lost 8 bases and 6 bases, there was a span of 20 bases. This CDR3 is built from 15 residues. For the CDR3, the DNA is TGTGCCAGCCGAAAATTCAGGGACGAATTCAATGAGCAGTTCTTC. This gives the protein CASRKFRDEFNEQFF.

The J gene is TRBJ2-5, the V gene TRBV6-1, with D possibly being TRBD1 (7 bases). This CDR3 spans 14 amino acids. Germline values: CDR1 MNHNS, CDR2 SASEGT. V dropped 6 bases and J dropped 5 bases, with 16 bases sitting between them. The CDR3 loop reads CASRERARGETQYF. DNA of the CDR3: TGTGCCAGCAGGGAGCGGGCCAGGGGGGAGACCCAGTACTTC.

The V and J genes are TRBV7-9 and TRBJ2-2, with 10 positions matching TRBD1. The J segment lost 6 bases and the V segment lost 7 bases, leaving 8 bases of the junction unmatched. Germline V CDR1 and CDR2: SEHNR, FQNEAQ (reference sequence). The CDR3 is 15 residues long. Here the CDR3 DNA reads TGTGCCAGCATCCATCCGACAGGGGGCGCCGGGGAGCTGTTTTTT. As protein: CASIHPTGGAGELFF.

This chain joins TRBV12-3 or TRBV12-4 and TRBJ2-1; 9 bases agree with TRBD2. The CDR3 has 15 amino acids. The trim removed 3 bases at V and 4 bases at J, leaving 4 bases unmatched. The CDR3 nucleotides read TGTGCCAGCAGTTTTGGGGCGGGGGGGTACAATGAGCAGTTCTTC. Protein product: CASSFGAGGYNEQFF.

The chain combines TRBV6-9 with TRBJ2-5; weak D call: TRBD1 (5 bases). Germline-derived CDR1 and CDR2 are MNHGY and SVAAGI. The V end lost 3 bases, the J end lost 11 bases, and 13 bases lay between the germline ends. The CDR3 spans 12 residues. The chain's CDR3 is CASSYTGLEQYF. CDR3 sequence (DNA): TGTGCCAGCAGTTACACAGGCTTGGAGCAGTACTTC.

The chain carries TRBV12-3 or TRBV12-4 and TRBJ2-5; no clear D. V shed 5 bases and J shed 4 bases, with 8 bases lying between them. The CDR3 sequence is 12 residues long. CDR3 residues: CASSLTVETQYF. The CDR3 nucleotides read TGTGCCAGCAGTCTCACGGTAGAGACCCAGTACTTC.